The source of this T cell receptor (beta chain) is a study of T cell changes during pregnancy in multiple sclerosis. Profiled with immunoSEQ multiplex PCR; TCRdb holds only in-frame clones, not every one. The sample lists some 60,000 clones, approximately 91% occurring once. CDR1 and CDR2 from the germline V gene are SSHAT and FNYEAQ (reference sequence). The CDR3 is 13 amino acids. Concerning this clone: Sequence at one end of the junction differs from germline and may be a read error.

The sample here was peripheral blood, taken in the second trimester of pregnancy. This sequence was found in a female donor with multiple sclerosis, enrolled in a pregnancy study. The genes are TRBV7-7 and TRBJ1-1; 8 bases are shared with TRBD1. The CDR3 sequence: CASSSGQGAGAFF. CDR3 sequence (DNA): TGTGCTAGCAGCTCCGGCCAGGGGGCGGGAGCTTTCTTT. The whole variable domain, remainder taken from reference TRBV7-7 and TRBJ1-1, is GAGVSQSPRYKVTKRGQDVTLRCDPISSHATLYWYQQALGQGPEFLTYFNYEAQPDKSGLPSDRFSAERPEGSISTLTIQRTEQRDSAMYRCASSSGQGAGAFFGQGTRLTVV.